These 3 T cell receptor beta chains originate from one sample sequenced in a study of T cell responses to AZD1222 COVID-19 vaccine. Produced via immunoSEQ multiplex PCR; TCRdb's table is partial and in-frame only. The data hold roughly 99,000 clones, with nearly 90% observed a single time. Source: peripheral blood, taken 28 days after the second AZD1222 dose. Receptors were obtained from an adult who received the AZD1222 COVID-19 vaccine.

The chain has TRBV30 and TRBJ2-7; 8 bases agree with TRBD2. Germline CDR1 is GTSNPN and CDR2 is SVGIG (reference sequence). This CDR3 spans 15 amino acids. Unmatched junction bases numbered 9, after V lost 0 bases and J lost 5 bases. CDR3 DNA: TGTGCCTGGAGTGTTTTCGGGGGGGCCGTACACGAGCAGTACTTC. It specifies CAWSVFGGAVHEQYF. Full variable domain (missing parts from reference TRBV30 and TRBJ2-7): SQTIHQWPATLVQPVGSPLSLECTVEGTSNPNLYWYRQAAGRGLQLLFYSVGIGQISSEVPQNLSASRPQDRQFILSSKKLLLSDSGFYLCAWSVFGGAVHEQYFGPGTRLTVT.

The chain uses TRBV11-3 and TRBJ1-1; maybe TRBD1 (5 bases). Germline CDR1 SGHNT, CDR2 YENEEA. Trimming cost V 1 base and J 6 bases, with 12 bases left between them. The CDR3 has 14 amino acids. The CDR3 reads CASSLGHRFPEAFF. The CDR3 DNA sequence: TGTGCCAGCAGCTTAGGCCACAGGTTTCCTGAAGCTTTCTTT.

This chain joins TRBV5-6 and TRBJ2-1; TRBD2 might be the D (6 bases). The CDR3 consists of 16 residues. Deletions cut 4 bases from V and 0 bases from J, with 14 bases between. Germline V CDR1 and CDR2: SGHDT, YYEEEE. For the CDR3, the DNA is TGTGCCAGCAGCGAGGCGGGACTTTACTCCTACAATGAGCAGTTCTTC. Its protein product is CASSEAGLYSYNEQFF.